These 18 T cell receptor beta chains were sequenced from one sample in a study of ipilimumab plus nivolumab after autologous stem cell transplantation. Produced via immunoSEQ multiplex PCR; TCRdb's table is partial and in-frame only. Of about 40,000 clones listed, 90% to 95% are singletons. The sample was PBMCs, taken in a trial of ipilimumab plus nivolumab as post-transplant consolidation. Receptors originate from a male donor with multiple myeloma.

This rearrangement joins TRBV5-4 to TRBJ1-2, with 9 nucleotides matching TRBD1. V lost 1 base and J lost 8; bases outside the gene matches: 6. There are 14 residues in the CDR3. Germline loops: CDR1 SGHNT, CDR2 YYREEE (reference sequence). The DNA of the CDR3 is TGTGCCAGCAGCTTGACGGGACAGGGAGGCGGCTACACCTTC. Protein product: CASSLTGQGGGYTF.

The J gene is TRBJ1-2, the V gene TRBV28; maybe TRBD1 (5 bases). CDR3 length: 12 amino acids. V lost 6 bases and J 4 bases, leaving 9 bases between the germline ends. The germline gives CDR1 MDHEN, CDR2 SYDVKM. CDR3 loop: CASRTGRYGYTF. Written as DNA, the CDR3 is TGTGCCAGCAGAACGGGACGCTATGGCTACACCTTC.

The V and J genes are TRBV9 and TRBJ2-1; D may be TRBD1 (6 bases). Trimming shortened V by 0 bases and J by 10 bases, and 11 bases separated the two germline ends. The length of the CDR3 is 13 residues. Germline-derived CDR1 and CDR2 are SGDLS and YYNGEE. CDR3 sequence (DNA): TGTGCCAGCAGCGTAGCTGGACAGAGCGAGCAGTTCTTC. This gives the protein CASSVAGQSEQFF. The complete variable domain, with remaining parts taken from reference TRBV9 and TRBJ2-1, reads DSGVTQTPKHLITATGQRVTLRCSPRSGDLSVYWYQQSLDQGLQFLIQYYNGEERAKGNILERFSAQQFPDLHSELNLSSLELGDSALYFCASSVAGQSEQFFGPGTRLTVL.

This clone was picked up one time. The rearrangement joins TRBV5-1 to TRBJ2-7, with 12 bases identical to TRBD2. The germline gives CDR1 SGHRS, CDR2 YFSETQ. V shed 2 bases, J shed 0 bases, and the junction held 3 bases outside the gene matches. The CDR3 extends over 16 amino acids. This CDR3 reads CASSFGLAGLSYEQYF. Here the CDR3 DNA reads TGCGCCAGCAGCTTCGGACTAGCGGGGCTCTCCTACGAGCAGTACTTC.

The chain has TRBV6-5 and TRBJ2-7; D gene ambiguous. V gave up 2 bases and J gave up 4 bases, with 12 bases separating them. Per germline, CDR1 MNHEY and CDR2 SVGAGI. The CDR3 has 14 amino acids. CDR3 coding DNA: TGTGCCAGCAGTTACAGGGCCCGGGCTTACGAGCAGTACTTC. It translates to CASSYRARAYEQYF.

The gene calls are TRBV6-6 and TRBJ1-1; possibly TRBD1 for D (6 bases). CDR3 length: 14 amino acids. Trimming took 3 bases from V and 1 from J, leaving 9 bases between them. CDR1 is MNHNY and CDR2 is SVGAGI in the germline V gene (reference sequence). Here the CDR3 DNA reads TGTGCCAGCAGTTATGGGACACAGAACACTGAAGCTTTCTTT. Translating gives CASSYGTQNTEAFF.

This chain connects TRBV6-5 to TRBJ2-7; D uncertain. V lost 0 bases, J lost 2 bases, and 11 bases lay in between. The CDR3 length is 15 residues. CDR1 and CDR2 from the germline V gene are MNHEY and SVGAGI. CDR3 in DNA: TGTGCCAGCAGTTACTCTGTCATCTTGCCCTACGAGCAGTACTTC. Protein sequence: CASSYSVILPYEQYF.

This clone was observed once. The chain carries TRBV4-3 and TRBJ2-5; D is uncertain. V lost 4 bases, J lost 5 bases, and 11 bases lay in between. The CDR3 runs 13 residues. Per the germline V gene, CDR1 is LGHNA and CDR2 is YSLEER. DNA for the CDR3: TGCGCCAGCAGCCCAAGACGTTACGAGACCCAGTACTTC. It specifies CASSPRRYETQYF.

The chain links TRBV6-4 to TRBJ1-1; 7 nucleotides line up with TRBD1. The CDR3 is 15 amino acids. CDR1 is MRHNA and CDR2 is SNTAGT in the germline V gene. The ends lost 6 bases at V and 1 base at J; junction bases unmatched: 8. CDR3 residues: CASSRDSQPNTEAFF. For the CDR3, the DNA is TGTGCCAGCAGCCGGGACAGCCAGCCGAACACTGAAGCTTTCTTT.

This chain uses TRBV7-2 with TRBJ2-4; 9 bases map to TRBD2. This CDR3 spans 14 amino acids. The germline gives CDR1 SGHTA, CDR2 FQGNSA. V shed 0 bases, J shed 10 bases, and the junction held 4 bases outside the gene matches. The CDR3 nucleotides are TGTGCCAGCAGCTTAGCGCGGCGGGAGGGTATTCAGTACTTC. Translated: CASSLARREGIQYF.

The chain has TRBV28 and TRBJ2-7; 9 bases are a match to TRBD1. Unmatched junction bases numbered 13, after V lost 7 bases and J lost 3 bases. The CDR3 has 16 residues. Germline assignment: CDR1 MDHEN and CDR2 SYDVKM. The CDR3 loop reads CASIPWRTGADYEQYF. CDR3 coding DNA: TGTGCCAGCATACCCTGGAGGACAGGGGCGGACTACGAGCAGTACTTC.

The chain has TRBV10-3 and TRBJ2-4; D may be TRBD1 (6 bases). V was shortened by 7 bases and J by 3 bases, with 10 bases between the two germline ends. The CDR3 is made up of 13 amino acids. Germline lookup yields CDR1 ENHRY and CDR2 SYGVKD. CDR3 region: CAITPDSKNIQYF. The CDR3 nucleotides read TGTGCCATCACCCCGGACAGCAAAAACATTCAGTACTTC.

The chain combines TRBV7-2 with TRBJ1-5; 9 bases are shared with TRBD1. The CDR3 is made up of 15 amino acids. Trimming cost V 7 bases and J 6 bases; bases outside gene matches: 10. Germline V CDR1 and CDR2: SGHTA, FQGNSA. CDR3 protein: CASTAGTGRIQPQHF. The DNA of the CDR3 is TGTGCCAGCACCGCCGGGACAGGGCGTATTCAGCCCCAGCATTTT. The full variable domain, with the rest looked up from reference TRBV7-2 and TRBJ1-5, is GAGVSQSPSNKVTEKGKDVELRCDPISGHTALYWYRQSLGQGLEFLIYFQGNSAPDKSGLPSDRFSAERTGGSVSTLTIQRTQQEDSAVYLCASTAGTGRIQPQHFGDGTRLSIL.

This clone was recorded once. The chain carries TRBV6-1 and TRBJ1-1; D remains unclear. Germline CDR1 reads MNHNS; CDR2 reads SASEGT. Trimming shortened V by 0 bases and J by 4 bases, and 6 bases separated the two germline ends. This CDR3 spans 13 amino acids. The CDR3 protein is CASSEAPATEAFF. The CDR3 bases are TGTGCCAGCAGTGAAGCCCCCGCCACTGAAGCTTTCTTT.

The table lists this clone with a count of one. The chain uses TRBV6-5 and TRBJ1-1; D not resolved. Germline V gene data show CDR1 as MNHEY and CDR2 as SVGAGI. CDR3 length: 13 residues. Between the trimmed V and J ends, which lost 0 bases and 2 bases, there was a span of 4 bases. Here the CDR3 DNA reads TGTGCCAGCAGTTACTCCGTTAACACTGAAGCTTTCTTT. It yields the protein CASSYSVNTEAFF.

The genes are TRBV18 and TRBJ1-1, with 8 bases lining up with TRBD1. The trim removed 4 bases at V and 1 base at J, leaving 2 bases unmatched. The germline V gene encodes CDR1 KGHSH and CDR2 LQKENI. The CDR3 is made up of 14 amino acids. CDR3 residues: CASSLGQENTEAFF. The CDR3 DNA follows: TGTGCCAGCTCACTGGGACAGGAGAACACTGAAGCTTTCTTT.

V and J are TRBV6-1 and TRBJ2-3, with TRBD1 identical over 11 bases. CDR1 and CDR2 from the germline V gene are MNHNS and SASEGT. This CDR3 comprises 14 residues. V was clipped by 6 bases and J by 4 bases; unmatched bases: 3. The DNA of the CDR3 is TGTGCCAGCAGCCGGGACAGGGGGGCAGATACGCAGTATTTT. Residues: CASSRDRGADTQYF.

The chain links TRBV10-3 to TRBJ1-3, with D hard to call. Trimming pared 10 bases from V and 0 bases from J, leaving 13 bases between. This CDR3 has 14 amino acids. CDR1 ENHRY and CDR2 SYGVKD come from the germline V gene. CDR3 protein: CATQVQISGNTIYF. The CDR3 nucleotides are TGTGCCACCCAGGTCCAGATCTCTGGAAACACCATATATTTT.